This is a list of T cell receptor beta chains from one sample in a study of early T cells in non-severe SARS-CoV-2 infection. TCRdb reprocessed the 5' RACE reads via MiXCR and lists one record per CDR3 protein. Among tens of thousands of distinct CDR3 sequences listed, roughly 10% were seen once. Sequenced material: whole blood, taken at baseline. Source of these receptors: an adult who was a healthcare worker with PCR-confirmed SARS-CoV-2 infection or an uninfected control (not recorded which). Each CDR3 is given with its conserved first and last residue. Each record gives: J gene, D gene, clone size, V gene, CDR3 DNA, CDR3 protein. The D gene is left open where the match is weak. Clone size is given for some rows only: seen once, a few or many times, or a class if the clone is expanded.

TRBJ2-2,NA,NA,TRBV6-6,TGTGCCAGCAGTTACCAAGGTCCCAGGGGGGCGAACACCGGGGAGCTGTTTTTT,CASSYQGPRGANTGELFF
TRBJ1-5,NA,many,TRBV30,TGTGCCTGGACCCCGGGCCAAAGGCCTAATCAGCCCCAGCATTTT,CAWTPGQRPNQPQHF
TRBJ2-7,NA,many,TRBV14,TGTGCCAGCAGCCACTTTCAACCCCACGAGCAGTACTTC,CASSHFQPHEQYF
TRBJ2-4,NA,few,TRBV7-2,TGTGCCAGCAGCTTACCCAGGGGAATCCAGGGCAAAAACATTCAGTACTTC,CASSLPRGIQGKNIQYF
TRBJ2-2,NA,few,TRBV6-5,TGTGCCAGCACCTTCAGGGGAGCCGGGGAGCTGTTTTTT,CASTFRGAGELFF
TRBJ2-7,NA,NA,TRBV30,TGTGCCTGGAGTAGGGCCAGGCTCTACGAGCAGTACTTC,CAWSRARLYEQYF
TRBJ2-5,NA,NA,TRBV12-3/TRBV12-4,TGTGCCAGCAGATCCCCGGCCAGGGCCCAGTACTTC,CASRSPARAQYF
TRBJ1-1,TRBD1,NA,TRBV5-5,TGTGCCAGCAGCTTGAGGGACAGGGCGACTGAAGCTTTCTTT,CASSLRDRATEAFF
TRBJ1-1,TRBD1,NA,TRBV2,TGTGCCAGCAGTTCACGGACAGGCGGCTCCTTTGAAGCTTTCTTT,CASSSRTGGSFEAFF
TRBJ2-7,NA,NA,TRBV20-1,TGCAGTGCTAGGGTGGGGGTCTACGAGCAGTACTTC,CSARVGVYEQYF
TRBJ2-7,NA,few,TRBV20-1,TGCAGTGCTAGAGATTCCCCAGGGACCACCTACGAGCAGTACTTC,CSARDSPGTTYEQYF
TRBJ2-3,NA,many,TRBV12-3/TRBV12-4,TGTGCCAGCAGTTTTGGCGGAAGCACAGATACGCAGTATTTT,CASSFGGSTDTQYF
TRBJ2-5,NA,many,TRBV20-1,TGCAGTGCGCTCCAAGAGACCCAGTACTTC,CSALQETQYF
TRBJ2-7,TRBD1,NA,TRBV10-3,TGTGCCATCAGCGCGGACAGGGACTCCTACGAGCAGTACTTC,CAISADRDSYEQYF